The clone carrying this T cell receptor (beta chain) was recorded a few times. Its matching antigen is unknown. From the 5' RACE reads, TCRdb called clonotypes with MiXCR, one entry per CDR3 protein. Of 53,000 or so distinct CDR3 sequences listed, roughly a quarter are singletons. The CDR3 totals 14 residues. Germline V gene sequence: CDR1 SGHTA, CDR2 FQGTGA. Trimming pared 5 bases from V and 5 bases from J, leaving 14 bases between. Findings of the study overall: Greatest tumor Treg TCR overlap was with tumor naive CD4+ cells.

The receptor was derived from a female donor with breast cancer. Sequenced material: tumor-infiltrating naive CD4+ T cells sorted from the breast tumor. Subset indicated: naive CD4+ T cells, CD4+CD45RA+CD25-. The chain recombines TRBV7-3 with TRBJ2-3; TRBD1 is a possible D gene (5 bases). Here the CDR3 reads CASSRGGSVDTQYF. Written as DNA, the CDR3 is TGTGCCAGCAGCAGGGGTGGCTCAGTAGATACGCAGTATTTT.